This T cell receptor (beta chain) was found in a study of CD8 T cells in Susac syndrome (dated by TCRdb to between 2018 and 2021). Study-wide context: Whether CD8+ T cell activation and differentiation in Susac syndrome was antigen driven was tested using repertoire sequencing. What the work shows at the level of the full study, not this receptor alone: The study acknowledged that relatively few individuals were included in the TCR sequencing and HLA analysis.

Peripheral blood CD8+ and CD4+ T cells from healthy donors, Susac syndrome patients and multiple sclerosis patients were profiled by high-throughput TCR beta sequencing. Multiple sclerosis controls were treatment-naive patients with stable or active relapsing-remitting disease fulfilling revised McDonald criteria. CD8+ TEMRA cells were enriched by FACS, while bulk CD8+ and CD4+ T cells were purified by magnetic negative isolation. Blood was collected in EDTA tubes and processed within 24 hours, with PBMCs isolated through density gradient centrifugation. PBMCs intended for TCR sequencing were frozen in liquid nitrogen and were later thawed in a 37 degrees C water bath. A purity of at least 90% was achieved for sorted or isolated CD4+, CD8+ and CD8+ TEMRA cells. As to this clonotype: Its recognized antigen is unknown. The input lacks base qualities; no much larger clone sits a single base away.

RNA was extracted using the RNeasy kit, and about 0.45 to 1 microgram was reverse transcribed with random hexamers. The immunoSEQ multiplex PCR assay, covering 54 Vbeta and 13 Jbeta segments, was used to amplify TCR beta CDR3 regions. Bias from PCR amplification was corrected by using a synthetic template baseline for primer optimization and for computational correction. In the paper's pipeline: Reads were annotated to V, D and J genes according to IMGT and were analyzed with immunoSEQ Analyzer, with only productive sequences retained. To calculate clonality, Shannon entropy was normalized by log2 of the number of productive unique sequences and then subtracted from one. For each patient and control, public and private clones were evaluated within the 100 most prevalent clones. Clones were defined as Susac-specific if absent from the healthy and MS cohorts, from under 1,200 published viral clones and from other ImmuneACCESS disease sequences. TCRdb ran its own pipeline on the public reads, namely fastp trimming at Q25 and MiXCR clone calling, and kept in-frame beta chains. Each CDR3 protein appears once, grouped with its most common genes and DNA. TCRdb, not the original authors, processed these V and J calls. Counted in this sample were around 120,000 distinct CDR3 sequences; around 94% of them appeared once. Less than 0.15% of the sample is taken by the ten largest.

The CDR3 spans 15 residues, from the cysteine through the phenylalanine. The DNA shown is the 45-base CDR3, in frame from base 1. At the junction V is shortened by 3 bases and J by 3 bases; bases outside the gene matches: 6. CDR1 and CDR2 are drawn from the germline V gene: MNHEY, SVGEGT. The sequenced material came from CD4+ T cells from PBMCs. The rearrangement joined TRBV6-2 or TRBV6-3 to TRBJ2-7; 9 nucleotides in the junction match TRBD1. This clonotype originated in a human donor with multiple sclerosis. The DNA is as follows: TGTGCCAGCAGTTATGTGGGACAGGGATTCTACGAGCAGTACTTC. Its product reads: CASSYVGQGFYEQYF.